These T cell receptor beta chains were read from a single sample in a study of blood T cell repertoires in COVID-19. Sequencing was performed with immunoSEQ multiplex PCR; in TCRdb, only in-frame clones are kept and a portion is missing. The data hold a few hundred thousand clones, with roughly 90% observed a single time. The source material was PBMCs or T cells enriched from blood (not recorded which). The source is a woman aged 40-49 years who had recovered from COVID-19. CDR3s include the opening cysteine and the closing phenylalanine or tryptophan. Each record gives: J gene, V gene, CDR3 protein.

TRBJ2-1,TRBV18,CASSPARSVRDRSNEQFF
TRBJ2-7,TRBV5-8,CASSRPGQTAYEQYF
TRBJ2-1,TRBV19,CASSMSYEQFF
TRBJ2-1,TRBV7-2,CASSLAGSSYNEQFF
TRBJ2-2,TRBV3-1/TRBV3-2,CASSQGVQGSTGELFF
TRBJ2-7,TRBV19,CASSIDRGIYPYEQYF
TRBJ1-5,TRBV7-8,CASSSDRVSQPQHF
TRBJ1-2,TRBV3-1/TRBV3-2,CASSTGQGNYGYTF
TRBJ1-3,TRBV7-9,CASSQQWTGTGNTIYF
TRBJ1-4,TRBV7-2,CASSLALGQGVEKLFF
TRBJ2-1,TRBV6-6,CASSYTSEYNEQFF
TRBJ2-4,TRBV6-2/TRBV6-3,CASSYYVSDRAKNIQYF
TRBJ2-5,TRBV27,CASSLWSGTGAGGNQETQYF
TRBJ1-3,TRBV11-2,CASSVFPRVSSGNTIYF
TRBJ2-1,TRBV10-1,CASSEKLAGLNEQFF
TRBJ2-7,TRBV4-1,CASSQRDVPTYEQYF
TRBJ2-7,TRBV4-2,CASSLRLADPYEQYF
TRBJ1-5,TRBV3-1/TRBV3-2,CASSPAGNSNQPQHF
TRBJ1-1,TRBV5-4,CASSSRLQNTEAFF
TRBJ1-5,TRBV14,CASSPGTGPQHF
TRBJ2-1,TRBV25-1,CASSGGRHYNEQFF
TRBJ1-5,TRBV11-3,CASSSGQPDQPQHF
TRBJ1-2,TRBV19,CATRGTGYGYTF
TRBJ2-3,TRBV10-3,CAISPSGVSTDTQYF
TRBJ1-1,TRBV5-1,CASSGWDRGTEAFF
TRBJ2-1,TRBV21-1,CASSLQVKAGTSPTNYNEQFF
TRBJ2-7,TRBV5-6,CASSFGTSSYEQYF
TRBJ2-1,TRBV11-2,CASSHLGTYNEQFF
TRBJ2-2,TRBV7-2,CASSSSRSGKIGELFF
TRBJ1-2,TRBV6-5,CASSYFGTPNYGYTF
TRBJ1-1,TRBV25-1,CASSDGKAFF
TRBJ1-4,TRBV11-2,CASSPTGTATAKLFF
TRBJ2-5,TRBV11-3,CASSSRDRGAQETQYF
TRBJ2-3,TRBV7-9,CASSLTGMRDTQYF
TRBJ1-4,TRBV4-3,CASSQDGYQGRTNEKLFF
TRBJ1-5,TRBV6-5,CASSYSGGGQPQHF
TRBJ1-5,TRBV6-5,CASSPFSRSQPQHF
TRBJ2-1,TRBV7-2,CASSLSSSGTGNHNEQFF
TRBJ2-3,TRBV6-2/TRBV6-3,CASSYSRNGRGTDTQYF
TRBJ1-2,TRBV11-3,CASSLDGLYGYTF
TRBJ2-1,TRBV5-6,CASSSGTSGVNNEQFF
TRBJ1-2,TRBV15,CATSKTRQHGYTF
TRBJ2-7,TRBV12-3/TRBV12-4,CASSVDSSYEQYF
TRBJ2-1,TRBV7-2,CASSLGTSGSGEFF